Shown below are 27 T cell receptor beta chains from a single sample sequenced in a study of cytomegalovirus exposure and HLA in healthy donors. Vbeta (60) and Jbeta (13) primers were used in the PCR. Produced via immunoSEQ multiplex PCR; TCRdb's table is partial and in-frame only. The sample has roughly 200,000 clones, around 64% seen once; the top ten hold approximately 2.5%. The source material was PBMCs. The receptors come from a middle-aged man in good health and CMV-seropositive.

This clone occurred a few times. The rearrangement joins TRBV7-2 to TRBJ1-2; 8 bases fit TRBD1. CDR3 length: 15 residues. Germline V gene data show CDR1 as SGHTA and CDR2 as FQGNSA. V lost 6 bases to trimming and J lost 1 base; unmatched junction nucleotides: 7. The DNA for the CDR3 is TGTGCCAGCAGGCAGGGGGCAGAGAGTAACTATGGCTACACCTTC. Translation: CASRQGAESNYGYTF.

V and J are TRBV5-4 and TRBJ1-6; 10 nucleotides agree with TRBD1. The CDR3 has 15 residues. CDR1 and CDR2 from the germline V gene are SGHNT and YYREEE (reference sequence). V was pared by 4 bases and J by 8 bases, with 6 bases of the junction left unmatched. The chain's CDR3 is CASSAGQGNDSPLHF. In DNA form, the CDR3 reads TGTGCCAGCAGCGCGGGACAGGGGAACGATTCACCCCTCCACTTT.

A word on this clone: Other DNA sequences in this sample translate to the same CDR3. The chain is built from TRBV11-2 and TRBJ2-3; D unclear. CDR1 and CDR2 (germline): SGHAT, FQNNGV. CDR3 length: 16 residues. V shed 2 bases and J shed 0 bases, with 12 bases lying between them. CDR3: CASSLQRGVSTDTQYF. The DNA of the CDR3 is TGTGCCAGCAGCTTACAACGAGGCGTTAGCACAGATACGCAGTATTTT.

The CDR3 sequence: CASSLRVPTGELFF. CDR3 DNA sequence: TGTGCCAGCAGTTTACGGGTCCCCACCGGGGAGCTGTTTTTT. J is TRBJ2-2 and V is TRBV28; no definite D call. Trimming cost V 2 bases and J 4 bases, with 8 bases left between them. The germline gives CDR1 MDHEN, CDR2 SYDVKM. There are 14 residues in the CDR3.

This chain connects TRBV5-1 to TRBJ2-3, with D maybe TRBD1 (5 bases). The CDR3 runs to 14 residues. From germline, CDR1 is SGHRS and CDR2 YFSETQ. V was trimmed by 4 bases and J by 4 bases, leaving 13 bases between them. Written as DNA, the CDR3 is TGCGCCAGCAGCCCAATGACAGTTTCAGATACGCAGTATTTT. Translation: CASSPMTVSDTQYF.

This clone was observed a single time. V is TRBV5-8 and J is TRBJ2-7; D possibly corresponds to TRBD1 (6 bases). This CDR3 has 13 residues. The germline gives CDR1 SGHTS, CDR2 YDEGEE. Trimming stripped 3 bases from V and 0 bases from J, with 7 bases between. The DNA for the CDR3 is TGTGCCAGCAGCTCGGACAGCTCCTACGAGCAGTACTTC. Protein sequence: CASSSDSSYEQYF.

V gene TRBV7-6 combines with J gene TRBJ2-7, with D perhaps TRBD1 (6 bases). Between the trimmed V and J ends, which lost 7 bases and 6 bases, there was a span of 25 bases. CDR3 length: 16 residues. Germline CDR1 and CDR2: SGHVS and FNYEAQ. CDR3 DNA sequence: TGTGCCAGCACCCAATGGGGCAGGGGAGATTCGGGCGAGCAGTACTTC. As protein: CASTQWGRGDSGEQYF.

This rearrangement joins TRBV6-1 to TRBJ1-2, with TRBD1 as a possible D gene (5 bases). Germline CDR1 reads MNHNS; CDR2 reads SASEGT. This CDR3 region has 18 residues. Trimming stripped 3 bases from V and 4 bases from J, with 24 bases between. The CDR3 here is CASSESNRGTSSTYGYTF. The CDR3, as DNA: TGTGCCAGCAGTGAGTCTAATCGGGGGACTTCATCAACCTATGGCTACACCTTC.

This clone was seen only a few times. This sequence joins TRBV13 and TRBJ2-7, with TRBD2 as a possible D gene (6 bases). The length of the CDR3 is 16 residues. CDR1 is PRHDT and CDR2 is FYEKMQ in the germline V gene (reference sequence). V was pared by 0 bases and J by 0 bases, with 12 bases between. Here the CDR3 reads CASSLGEGLLSYEQYF. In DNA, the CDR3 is TGTGCCAGCAGCTTAGGGGAGGGGCTCCTCTCCTACGAGCAGTACTTC.

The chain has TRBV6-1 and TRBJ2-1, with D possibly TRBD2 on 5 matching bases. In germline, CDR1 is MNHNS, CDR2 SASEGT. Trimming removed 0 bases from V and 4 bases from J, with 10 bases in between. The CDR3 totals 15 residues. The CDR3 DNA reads TGTGCCAGCAGTGAAGCGGGGAGCCATTACAATGAGCAGTTCTTC. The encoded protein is CASSEAGSHYNEQFF.

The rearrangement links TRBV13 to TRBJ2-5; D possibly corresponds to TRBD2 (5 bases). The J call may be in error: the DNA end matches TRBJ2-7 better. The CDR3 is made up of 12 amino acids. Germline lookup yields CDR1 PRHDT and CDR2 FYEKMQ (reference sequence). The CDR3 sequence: CASSYGVFEQYF. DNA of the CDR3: TGTGCCAGCAGTTACGGGGTGTTCGAGCAGTACTTC.

The CDR3 DNA sequence: TGCGCCAGCAGCCAAGTTCTAACGGGCACAGATACGCAGTATTTT. As protein: CASSQVLTGTDTQYF. The V call is TRBV4-1, the J call TRBJ2-3; D gene uncertain. In germline, CDR1 is MGHRA, CDR2 YSYEKL. CDR3 length: 15 residues. Trimming pared 1 base from V and 1 base from J, leaving 9 bases between.

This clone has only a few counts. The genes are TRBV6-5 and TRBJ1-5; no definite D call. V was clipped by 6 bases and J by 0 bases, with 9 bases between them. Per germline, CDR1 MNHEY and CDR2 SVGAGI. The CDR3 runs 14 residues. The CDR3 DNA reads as TGTGCCAGCAGCTATGCCCCTAGCAATCAGCCCCAGCATTTT. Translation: CASSYAPSNQPQHF.

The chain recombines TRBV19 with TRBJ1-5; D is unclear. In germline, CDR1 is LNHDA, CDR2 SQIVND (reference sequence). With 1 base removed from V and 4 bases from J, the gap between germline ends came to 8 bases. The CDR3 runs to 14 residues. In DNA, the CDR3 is TGTGCCAGTAGTATAGTACAGCTGAATCAGCCCCAGCATTTT. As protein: CASSIVQLNQPQHF.

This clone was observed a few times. The CDR3 is CASSHPSGASLQETQYF. Here the CDR3 DNA reads TGTGCCAGCAGTCACCCCTCAGGGGCCAGCCTTCAAGAGACCCAGTACTTC. The V gene is TRBV25-1, the J gene TRBJ2-5; D is perhaps TRBD1 (6 bases). This CDR3 is built from 17 residues. CDR1 MGHDK and CDR2 SYGVNS come from the germline V gene. Trimming removed 5 bases at V and 2 bases at J, with 21 bases between.

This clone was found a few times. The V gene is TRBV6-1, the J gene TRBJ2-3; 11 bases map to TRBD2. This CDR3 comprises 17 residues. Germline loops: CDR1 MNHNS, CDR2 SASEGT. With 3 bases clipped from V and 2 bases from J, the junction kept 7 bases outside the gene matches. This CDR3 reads CASSEVAGGRVTDTQYF. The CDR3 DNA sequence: TGTGCCAGCAGTGAGGTAGCGGGGGGGCGAGTCACAGATACGCAGTATTTT.

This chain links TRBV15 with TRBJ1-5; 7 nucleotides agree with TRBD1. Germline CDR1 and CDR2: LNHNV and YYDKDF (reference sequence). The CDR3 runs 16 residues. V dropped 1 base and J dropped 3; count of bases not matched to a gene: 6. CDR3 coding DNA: TGTGCCACCAGCAGAGCGGGACAGAGTTTCAATCAGCCCCAGCATTTT. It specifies CATSRAGQSFNQPQHF.

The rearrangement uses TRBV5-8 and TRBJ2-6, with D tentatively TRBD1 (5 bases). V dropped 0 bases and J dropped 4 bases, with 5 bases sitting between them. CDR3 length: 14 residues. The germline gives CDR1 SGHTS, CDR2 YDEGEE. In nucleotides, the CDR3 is TGTGCCAGCAGCTTGGCAGGGGGGGCCAACGTCCTGACTTTC. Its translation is CASSLAGGANVLTF. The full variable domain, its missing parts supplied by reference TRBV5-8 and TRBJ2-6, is EAGVTQSPTHLIKTRGQQATLRCSPISGHTSVYWYQQALGLGLQFLLWYDEGEERNRGNFPPRFSGRQFPNYSSELNVNALELEDSALYLCASSLAGGANVLTFGAGSRLTVL.

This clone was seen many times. The CDR3 nucleotides read TGTGCCAGCGAGAGGGTTCTTTCCTACGAGCAGTACTTC. Translation: CASERVLSYEQYF. The chain has TRBV2 and TRBJ2-7; D is possibly TRBD2 (5 bases). V lost 8 bases and J 1 base, leaving 12 bases between the germline ends. This CDR3 comprises 13 residues. Germline values: CDR1 SNHLY, CDR2 FYNNEI.

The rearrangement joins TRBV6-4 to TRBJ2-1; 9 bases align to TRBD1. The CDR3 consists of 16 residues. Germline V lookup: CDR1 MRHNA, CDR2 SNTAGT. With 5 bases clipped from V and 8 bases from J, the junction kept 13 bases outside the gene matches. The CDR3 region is CASSTHPGQGHDEQFF. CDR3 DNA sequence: TGTGCCAGCAGTACTCATCCGGGACAGGGTCATGATGAGCAGTTCTTC.

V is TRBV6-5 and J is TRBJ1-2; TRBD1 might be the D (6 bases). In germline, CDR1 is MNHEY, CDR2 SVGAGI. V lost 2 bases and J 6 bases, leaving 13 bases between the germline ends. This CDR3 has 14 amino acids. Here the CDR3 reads CASSYGEQGNGYTF. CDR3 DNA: TGTGCCAGCAGTTACGGGGAACAGGGCAATGGCTACACCTTC.

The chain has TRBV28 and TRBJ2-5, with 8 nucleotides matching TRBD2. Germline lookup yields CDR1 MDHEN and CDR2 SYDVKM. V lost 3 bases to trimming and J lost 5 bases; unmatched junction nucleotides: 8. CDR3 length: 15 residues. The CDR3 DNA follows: TGTGCCAGCAGTTTCGGTAGCGGGGTCCAGGAGACCCAGTACTTC. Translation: CASSFGSGVQETQYF.

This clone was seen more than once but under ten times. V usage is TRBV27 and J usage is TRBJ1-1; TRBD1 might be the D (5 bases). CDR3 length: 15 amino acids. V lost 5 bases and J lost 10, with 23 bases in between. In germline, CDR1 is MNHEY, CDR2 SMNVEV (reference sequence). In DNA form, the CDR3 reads TGTGCCAGCAGTCCTCAACCCTACAGGTTCCTGGGAGCTTTCTTT. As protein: CASSPQPYRFLGAFF.

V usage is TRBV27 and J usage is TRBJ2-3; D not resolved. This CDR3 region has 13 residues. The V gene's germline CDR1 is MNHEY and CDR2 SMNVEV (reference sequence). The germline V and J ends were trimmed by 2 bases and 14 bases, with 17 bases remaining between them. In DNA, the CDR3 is TGTGCCAGCAGTTTAGGTAGCCCCTATGTCCCGTATTTT. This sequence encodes CASSLGSPYVPYF.

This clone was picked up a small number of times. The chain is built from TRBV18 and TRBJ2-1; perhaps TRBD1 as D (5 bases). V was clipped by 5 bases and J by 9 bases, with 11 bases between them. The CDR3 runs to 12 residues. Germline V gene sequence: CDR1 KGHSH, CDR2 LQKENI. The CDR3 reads CASSAQGTEQFF. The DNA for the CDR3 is TGTGCCAGCTCAGCGCAGGGAACTGAGCAGTTCTTC. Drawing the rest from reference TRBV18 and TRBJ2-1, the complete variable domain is NAGVMQNPRHLVRRRGQEARLRCSPMKGHSHVYWYRQLPEEGLKFMVYLQKENIIDESGMPKERFSAEFPKEGPSILRIQQVVRGDSAAYFCASSAQGTEQFFGPGTRLTVL.

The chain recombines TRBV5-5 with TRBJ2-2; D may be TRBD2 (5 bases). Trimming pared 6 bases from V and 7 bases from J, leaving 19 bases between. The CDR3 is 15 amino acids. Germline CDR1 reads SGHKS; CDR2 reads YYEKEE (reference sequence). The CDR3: CASINMAAEGGELFF. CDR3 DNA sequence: TGTGCCAGCATCAACATGGCAGCCGAGGGCGGGGAGCTGTTTTTT.

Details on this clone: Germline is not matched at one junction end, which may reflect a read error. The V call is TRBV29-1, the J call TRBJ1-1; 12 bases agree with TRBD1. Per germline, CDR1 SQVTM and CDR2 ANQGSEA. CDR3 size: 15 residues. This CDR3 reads CSAEPGTGGDTEAFF. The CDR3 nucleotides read TGCAGCGCTGAACCCGGGACAGGGGGCGACACTGAAGCTTTCTTT.